A selection of T cell receptor beta chains follows, all from one sample in a study of T cells in Graves' hyperthyroidism and ophthalmopathy. One entry per CDR3 protein results from TCRdb running MiXCR on the multiplex PCR reads. The sample consists of 250,000 to 350,000 distinct CDR3 sequences, around 16% of them appearing once. Sequencing was performed on blood. Receptors originate from a man younger than 45 with Graves' hyperthyroidism. The CDR3 runs from the conserved cysteine through the conserved F or W.

v_gene,j_gene,CDR3aa
TRBV11-3,TRBJ2-5,CASSLVAGVGETQYF
TRBV2,TRBJ2-1,CASSVPATGAPHNEQFF
TRBV20-1,TRBJ2-3,CSARDLAGEYRRDTQYF
TRBV29-1,TRBJ1-2,CSVGAQTTGGYTF
TRBV6-2/TRBV6-3,TRBJ2-1,CASSSVSGRAHEQFF
TRBV6-1,TRBJ2-7,CASSLTGASSEQYF
TRBV2,TRBJ1-5,CASTVDNQPQHF
TRBV7-8,TRBJ2-1,CASSLGARSSYNEQFF
TRBV13,TRBJ1-5,CASSRGQSNQPQHF
TRBV29-1,TRBJ2-7,CSVVLGEQYF
TRBV20-1,TRBJ2-5,CSASFLGTSGKETQYF
TRBV20-1,TRBJ2-1,CSAGGRNEQFF
TRBV6-5,TRBJ1-5,CASSYSGSTNQPQHF
TRBV11-2,TRBJ2-1,CASSLVASGALNEQFF
TRBV27,TRBJ2-2,CASRPLAVADGTGELFF
TRBV2,TRBJ2-6,CARGTPGANVLTF
TRBV7-8,TRBJ2-5,CASSLRGLPLETQYF
TRBV18,TRBJ2-3,CASSPGAGDTQYF
TRBV5-1,TRBJ1-4,CASSLDWDRNEKLFF
TRBV5-1,TRBJ2-1,CASSLIGTNNEQFF
TRBV20-1,TRBJ1-2,CSARDQQGGYGYTF
TRBV5-8,TRBJ2-3,CASSFDGRADTQYF
TRBV20-1,TRBJ2-1,CSAGGRGAGVYNEQFF
TRBV6-2/TRBV6-3,TRBJ2-5,CASSYHPKGWRDQETQYF
TRBV20-1,TRBJ2-4,CSAETRVPAKNIQYF
TRBV18,TRBJ2-6,CASSPPGWNSGANVLTF
TRBV6-1,TRBJ1-2,CASTQPGVGYGYTF
TRBV20-1,TRBJ2-1,CSADDGTKGENEQFF
TRBV10-3,TRBJ2-5,CAISEGRAQETQYF
TRBV4-1,TRBJ2-3,CASSPGHLGLAGVGQYF
TRBV20-1,TRBJ1-6,CSARDKGTASPLHF
TRBV28,TRBJ2-1,CASQKREWWDEQFF